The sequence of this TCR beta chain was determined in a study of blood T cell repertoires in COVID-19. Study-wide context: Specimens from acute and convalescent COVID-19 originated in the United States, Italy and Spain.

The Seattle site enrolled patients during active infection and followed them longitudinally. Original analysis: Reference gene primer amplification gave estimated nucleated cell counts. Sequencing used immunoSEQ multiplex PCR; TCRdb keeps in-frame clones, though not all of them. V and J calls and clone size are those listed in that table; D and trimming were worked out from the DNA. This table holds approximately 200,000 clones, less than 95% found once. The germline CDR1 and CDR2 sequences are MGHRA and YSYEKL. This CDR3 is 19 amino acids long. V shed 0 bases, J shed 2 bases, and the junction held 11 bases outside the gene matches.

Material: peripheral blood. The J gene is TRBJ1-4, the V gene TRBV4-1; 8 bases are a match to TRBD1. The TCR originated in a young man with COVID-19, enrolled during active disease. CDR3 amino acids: CASSQDRGQAGATNEKLFF. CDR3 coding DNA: TGCGCCAGCAGCCAAGATAGGGGACAGGCTGGGGCCACTAATGAAAAACTGTTTTTT.